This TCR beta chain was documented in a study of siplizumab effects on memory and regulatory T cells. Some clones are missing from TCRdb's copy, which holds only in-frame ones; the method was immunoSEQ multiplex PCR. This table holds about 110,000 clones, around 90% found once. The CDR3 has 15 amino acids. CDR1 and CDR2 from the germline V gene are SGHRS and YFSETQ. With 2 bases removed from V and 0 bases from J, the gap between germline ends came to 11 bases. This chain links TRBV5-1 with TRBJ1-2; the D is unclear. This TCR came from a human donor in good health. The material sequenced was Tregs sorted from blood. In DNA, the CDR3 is TGCGCCAGCAGCTTCGGCGGGTTGGCTAACTATGGCTACACCTTC. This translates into CASSFGGLANYGYTF.